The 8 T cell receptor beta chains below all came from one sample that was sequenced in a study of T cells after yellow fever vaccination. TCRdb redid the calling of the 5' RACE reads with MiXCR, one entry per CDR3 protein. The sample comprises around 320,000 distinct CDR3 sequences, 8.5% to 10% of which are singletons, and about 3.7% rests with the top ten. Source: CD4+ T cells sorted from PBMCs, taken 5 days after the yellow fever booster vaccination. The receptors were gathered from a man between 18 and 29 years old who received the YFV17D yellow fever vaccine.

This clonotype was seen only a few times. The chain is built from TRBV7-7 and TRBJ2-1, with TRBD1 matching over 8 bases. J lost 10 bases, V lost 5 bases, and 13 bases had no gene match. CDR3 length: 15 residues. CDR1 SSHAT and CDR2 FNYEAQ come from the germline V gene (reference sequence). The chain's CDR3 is CASSQHLSNRGEQFF. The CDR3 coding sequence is TGTGCCAGCAGCCAACATCTGAGCAACAGGGGGGAGCAGTTCTTC.

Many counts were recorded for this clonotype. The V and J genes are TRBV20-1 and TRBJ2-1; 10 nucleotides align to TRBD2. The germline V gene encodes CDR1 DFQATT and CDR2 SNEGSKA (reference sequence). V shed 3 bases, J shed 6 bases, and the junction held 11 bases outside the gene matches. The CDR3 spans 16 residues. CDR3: CSASPQLAGYGNEQFF. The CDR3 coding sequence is TGCAGTGCTAGCCCGCAACTAGCGGGGTATGGCAATGAGCAGTTCTTC.

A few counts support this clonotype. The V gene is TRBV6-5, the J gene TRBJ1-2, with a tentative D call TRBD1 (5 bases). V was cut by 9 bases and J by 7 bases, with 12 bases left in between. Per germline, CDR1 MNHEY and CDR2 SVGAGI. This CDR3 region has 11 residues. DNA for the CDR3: TGTGCCAGATGGGGGGAGGGTGGCTACACCTTC. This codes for CARWGEGGYTF.

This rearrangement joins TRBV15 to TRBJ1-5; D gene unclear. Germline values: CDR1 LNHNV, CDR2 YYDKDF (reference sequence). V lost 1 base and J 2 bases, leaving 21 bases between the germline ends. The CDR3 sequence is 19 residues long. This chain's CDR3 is CATSRVGGQRRYGNQPQHF. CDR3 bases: TGTGCCACCAGCAGAGTTGGAGGGCAGAGGCGGTATGGCAATCAGCCCCAGCATTTT.

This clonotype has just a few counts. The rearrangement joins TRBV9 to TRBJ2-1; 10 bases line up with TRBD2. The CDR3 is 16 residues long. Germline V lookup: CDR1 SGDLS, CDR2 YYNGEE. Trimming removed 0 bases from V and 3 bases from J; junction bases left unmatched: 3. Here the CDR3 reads CASSVERGGLYNEQFF. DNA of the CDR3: TGTGCCAGCAGCGTAGAGCGGGGGGGCCTCTACAATGAGCAGTTCTTC.

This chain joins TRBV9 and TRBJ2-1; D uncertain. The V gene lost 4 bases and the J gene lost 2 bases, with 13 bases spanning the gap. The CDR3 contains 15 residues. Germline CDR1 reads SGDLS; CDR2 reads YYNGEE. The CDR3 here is CASSIDRPPYNEQFF. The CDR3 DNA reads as TGTGCCAGCAGCATCGACCGACCCCCCTACAATGAGCAGTTCTTC.

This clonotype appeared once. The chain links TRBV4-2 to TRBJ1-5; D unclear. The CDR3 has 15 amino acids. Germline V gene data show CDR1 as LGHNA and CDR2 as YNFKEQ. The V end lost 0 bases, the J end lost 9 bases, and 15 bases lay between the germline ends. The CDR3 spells CASSQEWAGEWPQHF. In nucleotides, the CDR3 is TGTGCCAGCAGCCAAGAGTGGGCCGGGGAATGGCCCCAGCATTTT.

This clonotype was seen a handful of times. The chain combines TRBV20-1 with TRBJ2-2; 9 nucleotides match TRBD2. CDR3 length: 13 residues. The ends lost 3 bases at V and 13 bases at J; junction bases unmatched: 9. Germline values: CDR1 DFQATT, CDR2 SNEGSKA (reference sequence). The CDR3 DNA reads TGCAGTGCTAGTTCAGCTAGCGGGGTGGGGCTGTTTTTT. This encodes CSASSASGVGLFF.